These 24 T cell receptor beta chains were sequenced from one sample in a study of neurological immune-mediated disorders. Using its own MiXCR run on the 5' RACE reads, TCRdb lists one record per CDR3 protein. The sample lists about 74,000 distinct CDR3 sequences; less than 5.5% were seen once. Sequencing was carried out using PBMCs. The receptors shown here come from a man aged 18 to 29 with multiple sclerosis.

This clonotype was seen at least ten times. The J gene is TRBJ2-7, the V gene TRBV20-1, with D possibly being TRBD2 (5 bases). V lost 5 bases and J 7 bases, leaving 21 bases between the germline ends. The V gene's germline CDR1 is DFQATT and CDR2 SNEGSKA (reference sequence). The CDR3 runs 14 residues. The CDR3 is CSAFSGYSSGEQYF. CDR3 nucleotide sequence: TGCAGTGCTTTCTCCGGGTATTCATCGGGAGAGCAGTACTTC.

This clonotype was recorded many times. At one end the junction does not follow the germline gene, possibly because of a read error. The gene calls are TRBV7-2 and TRBJ2-1; D remains unclear. Germline V CDR1 and CDR2: SGHTA, FQGNSA. The CDR3 loop spans 12 amino acids. CDR3 region: CASSLMGSPPNF. The CDR3, as DNA: TGTGCCAGCAGCTTAATGGGATCTCCCCCGAACTTC.

This clonotype was seen repeatedly, ten times or more. V gene TRBV6-5 combines with J gene TRBJ1-2; D is possibly TRBD1 (5 bases). Germline assignment: CDR1 MNHEY and CDR2 SVGAGI. The CDR3 has 13 residues. With 6 bases removed from V and 4 bases from J, the gap between germline ends came to 12 bases. Here the CDR3 reads CASSYRQGYGYTF. The CDR3 DNA is TGTGCCAGCAGCTACCGTCAGGGCTATGGCTACACCTTC.

This clonotype was seen ten or more times. V gene TRBV5-1 combines with J gene TRBJ2-2; maybe TRBD1 (5 bases). The CDR3 spans 15 residues. Trimming cost V 7 bases and J 0 bases, with 13 bases left between them. CDR1 and CDR2 from the germline V gene are SGHRS and YFSETQ. As DNA, the CDR3 is TGCGCCAGCGGGAAATTACAGGCGAACACCGGGGAGCTGTTTTTT. Its protein is CASGKLQANTGELFF.

This clonotype was observed many times. V and J are TRBV28 and TRBJ2-3, with TRBD2 matching over 7 bases. CDR1 MDHEN and CDR2 SYDVKM come from the germline V gene. The V gene end was trimmed by 6 bases and the J gene end by 4 bases; junction bases not matched to a gene: 7. This CDR3 contains 14 residues. The CDR3 sequence is CASSRALAPDTQYF. The CDR3 DNA reads TGTGCCAGCAGCAGGGCACTAGCGCCAGATACGCAGTATTTT. Complete variable domain (other parts from reference TRBV28 and TRBJ2-3): DVKVTQSSRYLVKRTGEKVFLECVQDMDHENMFWYRQDPGLGLRLIYFSYDVKMKEKGDIPEGYSVSREKKERFSLILESASTNQTSMYLCASSRALAPDTQYFGPGTRLTVL.

In regard to this clonotype: At one end, the junction sequence differs from germline, possibly due to a read error. J is TRBJ2-6 and V is TRBV5-6; TRBD1 matches at 7 bases. This CDR3 spans 16 amino acids. The germline gives CDR1 SGHDT, CDR2 YYEEEE. CDR3 sequence: CASSRSTGSGAKVLTF. The CDR3 DNA reads TGTGCCAGCAGCCGCTCGACAGGGTCAGGGGCCAAAGTCCTGACTTTC.

This clonotype was detected a few times. Compared with germline, one end of the junction differs, possibly owing to a read error. The chain couples TRBV12-3 or TRBV12-4 to TRBJ1-5, with a possible D match to TRBD1 (5 bases). This CDR3 spans 15 amino acids. DNA of the CDR3: TGTGCCAGCAGTTTAGCTAGCGGGGGTGATCAGCCCCAGAATTTT. This encodes CASSLASGGDQPQNF.

This clonotype was recorded many times. The chain links TRBV7-2 to TRBJ2-1, with 7 bases lining up with TRBD1. Germline CDR1 and CDR2: SGHTA and FQGNSA. This CDR3 has 13 residues. With 5 bases clipped from V and 9 bases from J, the junction kept 7 bases outside the gene matches. In nucleotides, the CDR3 is TGTGCCAGCAGCCAAGACAGGGTCGGTGAGCAGTTCTTC. Translating it yields CASSQDRVGEQFF.

In this sample, this clonotype turned up many times. The chain is built from TRBV7-9 and TRBJ1-2; D may be TRBD1 (6 bases). This CDR3 comprises 17 residues. Deletions cut 5 bases from V and 3 bases from J, with 22 bases between. Per germline, CDR1 SEHNR and CDR2 FQNEAQ (reference sequence). DNA of the CDR3: TGTGCCAGCAGCCTAGGGCGGTCGGGGGGCTCGGACTATGGCTACACCTTC. Its translation is CASSLGRSGGSDYGYTF. Filled out from reference TRBV7-9 and TRBJ1-2, the complete variable domain reads DTGVSQNPRHKITKRGQNVTFRCDPISEHNRLYWYRQTLGQGPEFLTYFQNEAQLEKSRLLSDRFSAERPKGSFSTLEIQRTEQGDSAMYLCASSLGRSGGSDYGYTFGSGTRLTVV.

This clonotype was observed many times. This chain links TRBV5-1 with TRBJ2-1; the D gene is possibly TRBD2 (7 bases). Germline V lookup: CDR1 SGHRS, CDR2 YFSETQ. The V and J ends lost 9 bases and 2 bases respectively, with 15 bases between them. This CDR3 is built from 14 residues. The CDR3 DNA sequence: TGCGCCACTGGGGGGGACACAGCCTACAATGAGCAGTTCTTC. Translated, it gives CATGGDTAYNEQFF.

In this sample, this clonotype turned up many times. The chain combines TRBV3-1 with TRBJ2-3; 8 bases line up with TRBD1. There are 15 residues in the CDR3. The junction had 7 bases not matched to a gene; V was cut back by 4 bases and J by 4 bases. Germline V gene lookup returns CDR1 LGHDT and CDR2 YNNKEL (reference sequence). CDR3 loop: CASSLVRGHADTQYF. CDR3 DNA: TGTGCCAGCAGCCTTGTCAGGGGGCATGCAGATACGCAGTATTTT.

This clonotype appeared many times. V and J are TRBV9 and TRBJ2-3; 9 positions match TRBD2. The CDR3 totals 19 residues. Germline trimming cut 0 bases from V and 0 bases from J; bases unmatched to any gene: 11. Germline V gives CDR1 SGDLS, CDR2 YYNGEE. The CDR3 reads CASSVDGRLADSSTDTQYF. For the CDR3, the DNA is TGTGCCAGCAGCGTAGATGGGCGACTAGCGGACTCTAGCACAGATACGCAGTATTTT.

This clonotype was recorded many times. The chain combines TRBV29-1 with TRBJ2-3; no clear D gene. Looked up from germline, CDR1 is SQVTM and CDR2 is ANQGSEA. Trimming removed 4 bases at V and 2 bases at J, with 4 bases between. The CDR3 loop spans 11 amino acids. The CDR3 is CSVGYTDTQYF. The CDR3, as DNA: TGCAGCGTTGGGTACACAGATACGCAGTATTTT.

This clonotype was counted at least ten times. V usage is TRBV14 and J usage is TRBJ2-1, with D perhaps matching TRBD1 or TRBD2 (5 bases each). Per the germline V gene, CDR1 is SGHDN and CDR2 is FVKESK. The CDR3 extends over 16 amino acids. Trimming removed 3 bases from V and 6 bases from J, with 18 bases in between. The CDR3 nucleotides read TGTGCCAGCAGCCACCTCTCGGGGCCTGGGCTCAATGAGCAGTTCTTC. As protein: CASSHLSGPGLNEQFF.

The table lists this clonotype with many counts. The CDR3 DNA reads as TGTGCCAGCAGTGTGACCCCGGGCACTGAAGCTTTCTTT. Protein: CASSVTPGTEAFF. The rearrangement joins TRBV2 to TRBJ1-1; D gene uncertain. Germline lookup yields CDR1 SNHLY and CDR2 FYNNEI. The CDR3 is made up of 13 amino acids. Trimming removed 4 bases from V and 4 bases from J, with 10 bases in between.

This clonotype was observed many times. The chain uses TRBV20-1 and TRBJ2-5; 9 nucleotides align to TRBD1. The CDR3 loop spans 17 amino acids. V was pared by 4 bases and J by 5 bases, with 17 bases of the junction left unmatched. The germline V gene has CDR1 DFQATT and CDR2 SNEGSKA (reference sequence). In DNA form, the CDR3 reads TGCAGTGCTATACCCTACAGGGGGCTATCTCCTTTGGAGACCCAGTACTTC. Its translation: CSAIPYRGLSPLETQYF.

This clonotype has more than one count but fewer than ten. The junction departs from the called germline gene at one end, perhaps through a read error. The CDR3 protein is CASSPGLLVAPQNF. CDR3 bases: TGTGCCAGCAGCCCAGGACTTCTAGTGGCGCCCCAGAATTTT. The chain employs TRBV7-8 and TRBJ1-5, with D unresolved. The length of the CDR3 is 14 residues. Per the germline V gene, CDR1 is SGHVS and CDR2 is FQNEAQ.

This clonotype has at least ten counts. The chain couples TRBV6-1 to TRBJ2-1, with TRBD2 matching over 12 bases. CDR3 length: 17 residues. V trimming: 6 bases; J trimming: 7 bases; junction bases outside the gene matches: 13. CDR1 is MNHNS and CDR2 is SASEGT in the germline V gene. This CDR3 is CASSYPTSGGFMNEQFF. CDR3 DNA: TGTGCCAGCAGCTACCCGACTAGCGGGGGTTTTATGAATGAGCAGTTCTTC.

In this sample, this clonotype turned up many times. The J gene is TRBJ2-7, the V gene TRBV5-1; 10 bases align to TRBD2. CDR3 length: 16 residues. Germline loops: CDR1 SGHRS, CDR2 YFSETQ. V was pared by 0 bases and J by 3 bases, with 6 bases of the junction left unmatched. The chain's CDR3 is CASSLGLAGEGYEQYF. Here the CDR3 DNA reads TGCGCCAGCAGCTTGGGCCTAGCGGGAGAAGGCTACGAGCAGTACTTC.

This clonotype was seen more than once but under ten times. The junction departs from germline at one end; a sequencing error may be responsible. CDR3 region: CASSSSGQPQNF. The CDR3 coding sequence is TGTGCCAGCAGCTCCAGTGGTCAGCCCCAGAATTTT. This chain connects TRBV5-5 to TRBJ1-5; D unresolved. Germline V lookup: CDR1 SGHKS, CDR2 YYEKEE (reference sequence). The CDR3 is made up of 12 amino acids.

This clonotype was recorded many times. The chain couples TRBV20-1 to TRBJ2-1; D assignment may be TRBD1 or TRBD2 (6 bases each). Germline CDR1 is DFQATT and CDR2 is SNEGSKA (reference sequence). CDR3 size: 17 residues. With 5 bases removed from V and 0 bases from J, the gap between germline ends came to 20 bases. CDR3 bases: TGCAGTGCTCCGGGAGCACAGGGCAGGGCCTCCTACAATGAGCAGTTCTTC. Translating gives CSAPGAQGRASYNEQFF.

The J gene is TRBJ2-3, the V gene TRBV5-1, with 9 bases that match TRBD1. Unmatched junction bases numbered 3, after V lost 0 bases and J lost 4 bases. This CDR3 spans 15 amino acids. CDR1 and CDR2 from the germline V gene are SGHRS and YFSETQ. The CDR3 loop reads CASSLVQGASDTQYF. CDR3 nucleotide sequence: TGCGCCAGCAGCTTGGTACAGGGGGCGTCAGATACGCAGTATTTT.

For this clonotype: Since a much larger clone is just one base distant, this may be a read error. The chain links TRBV20-1 to TRBJ2-1; weak D call: TRBD1 (5 bases). The CDR3 totals 15 residues. CDR1 is DFQATT, CDR2 SNEGSKA, per germline (reference sequence). CDR3 DNA sequence: TGCAGTGCTGGAGATCGAAGGGGTGGCTACAATGAGCAGTTCTTC. This gives the protein CSAGDRRGGYNEQFF.

In its sample, this clonotype was seen many times. The chain carries TRBV12-3 or TRBV12-4 and TRBJ2-3, with 14 bases aligning to TRBD2. This CDR3 spans 15 amino acids. Trimming cost V 7 bases and J 7 bases; bases outside gene matches: 7. This chain's CDR3 is CASKRLAGGGYTQYF. The CDR3 DNA reads as TGTGCCAGCAAACGACTAGCGGGGGGGGGTTATACGCAGTATTTT.